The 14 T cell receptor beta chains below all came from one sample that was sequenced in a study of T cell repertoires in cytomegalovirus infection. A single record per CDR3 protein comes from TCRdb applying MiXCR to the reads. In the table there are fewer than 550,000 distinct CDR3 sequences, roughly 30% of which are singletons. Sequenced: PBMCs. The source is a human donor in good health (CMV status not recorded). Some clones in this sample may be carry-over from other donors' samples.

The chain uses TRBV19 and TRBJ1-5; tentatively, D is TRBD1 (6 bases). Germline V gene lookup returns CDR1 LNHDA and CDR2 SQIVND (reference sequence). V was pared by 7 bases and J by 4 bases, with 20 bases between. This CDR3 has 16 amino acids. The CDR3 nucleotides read TGTGCCAGTACCCCATCGTGGGGGGGGGCAAATCAGCCCCAGCATTTT. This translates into CASTPSWGGANQPQHF.

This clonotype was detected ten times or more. The CDR3 is CASSPRGGGSYNEQFF. The CDR3 coding sequence is TGTGCCAGCAGCCCGAGGGGCGGGGGCTCCTACAATGAGCAGTTCTTC. V gene TRBV7-8 combines with J gene TRBJ2-1; 7 bases fit TRBD2. Germline loops: CDR1 SGHVS, CDR2 FQNEAQ. CDR3 size: 16 residues. With 5 bases clipped from V and 0 bases from J, the junction kept 7 bases outside the gene matches.

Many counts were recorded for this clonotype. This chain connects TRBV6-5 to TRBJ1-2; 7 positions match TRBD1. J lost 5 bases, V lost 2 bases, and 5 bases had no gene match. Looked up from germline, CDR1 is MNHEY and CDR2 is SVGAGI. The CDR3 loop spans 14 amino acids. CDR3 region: CASSYRQGRYGYTF. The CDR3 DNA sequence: TGTGCCAGCAGTTACAGACAGGGACGGTATGGCTACACCTTC.

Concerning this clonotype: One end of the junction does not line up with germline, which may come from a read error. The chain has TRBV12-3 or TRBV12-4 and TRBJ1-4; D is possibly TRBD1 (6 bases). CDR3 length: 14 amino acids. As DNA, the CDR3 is TGTGTCAGCAGTTTAGGGGGACCAACTGAAAAACTGTTTTTT. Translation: CVSSLGGPTEKLFF.

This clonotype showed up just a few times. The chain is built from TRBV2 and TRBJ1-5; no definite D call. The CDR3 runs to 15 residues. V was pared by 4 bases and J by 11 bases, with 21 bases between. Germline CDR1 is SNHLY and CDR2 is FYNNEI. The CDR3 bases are TGTGCCAGCAGTGGAGGTGGAGGTTGGAGCCAAACCCAGCATTTT. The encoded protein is CASSGGGGWSQTQHF.

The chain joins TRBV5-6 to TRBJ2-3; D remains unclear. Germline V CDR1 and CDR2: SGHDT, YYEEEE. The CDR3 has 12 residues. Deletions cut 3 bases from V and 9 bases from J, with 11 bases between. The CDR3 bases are TGTGCCAGCAGCTCGACCAGCAGCACGCAGTATTTT. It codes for CASSSTSSTQYF.

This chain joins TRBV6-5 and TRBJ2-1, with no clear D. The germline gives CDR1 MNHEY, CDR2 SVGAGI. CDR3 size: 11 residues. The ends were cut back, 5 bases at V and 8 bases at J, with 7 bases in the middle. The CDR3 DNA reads TGTGCCAGCAGTAACCCCCATGAGCAGTTCTTC. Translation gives CASSNPHEQFF.

The CDR3 loop reads CASSQDASGDYNEQFF. The CDR3 nucleotides read TGTGCCAGCAGCCAAGATGCTAGCGGGGATTACAATGAGCAGTTCTTC. The genes are TRBV4-2 and TRBJ2-1; 9 bases are shared with TRBD2. Looked up from germline, CDR1 is LGHNA and CDR2 is YNFKEQ. V trimming: 0 bases; J trimming: 4 bases; junction bases outside the gene matches: 4. This CDR3 spans 16 amino acids.

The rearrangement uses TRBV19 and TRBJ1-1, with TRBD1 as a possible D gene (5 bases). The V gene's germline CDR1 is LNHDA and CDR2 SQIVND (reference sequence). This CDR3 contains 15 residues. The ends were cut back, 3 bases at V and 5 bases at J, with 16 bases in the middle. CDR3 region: CASSILGTTGTEAFF. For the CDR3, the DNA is TGTGCCAGTAGTATTTTGGGGACCACGGGGACTGAAGCTTTCTTT.

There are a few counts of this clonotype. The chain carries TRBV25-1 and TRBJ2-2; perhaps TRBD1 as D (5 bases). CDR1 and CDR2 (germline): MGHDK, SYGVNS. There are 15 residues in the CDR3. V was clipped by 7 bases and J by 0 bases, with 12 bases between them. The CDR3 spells CASTWGLPNTGELFF. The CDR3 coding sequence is TGTGCCAGCACCTGGGGCCTCCCGAACACCGGGGAGCTGTTTTTT.

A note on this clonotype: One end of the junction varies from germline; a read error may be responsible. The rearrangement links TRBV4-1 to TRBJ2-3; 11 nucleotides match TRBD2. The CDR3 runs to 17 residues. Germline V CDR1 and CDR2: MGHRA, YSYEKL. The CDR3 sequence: CASSPRPVAGGTDTQYF. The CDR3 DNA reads TGTGCCAGCAGCCCCCGCCCGGTAGCGGGGGGGACAGATACGCAGTATTTT.

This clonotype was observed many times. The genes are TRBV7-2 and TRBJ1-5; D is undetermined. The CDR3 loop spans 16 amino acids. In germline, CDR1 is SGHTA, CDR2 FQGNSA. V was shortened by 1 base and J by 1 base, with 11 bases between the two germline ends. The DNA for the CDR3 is TGTGCCAGCAGCTTAGATAGCGGACCGAGCAATCAGCCCCAGCATTTT. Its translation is CASSLDSGPSNQPQHF. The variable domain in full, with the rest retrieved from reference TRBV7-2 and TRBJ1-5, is GAGVSQSPSNKVTEKGKDVELRCDPISGHTALYWYRQSLGQGLEFLIYFQGNSAPDKSGLPSDRFSAERTGGSVSTLTIQRTQQEDSAVYLCASSLDSGPSNQPQHFGDGTRLSIL.

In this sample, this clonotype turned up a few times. The CDR3 is CASSLQGLGLEQYF. The CDR3 DNA sequence: TGTGCCAGCAGCTTACAGGGACTAGGCCTCGAGCAGTACTTC. The chain carries TRBV7-8 and TRBJ2-7; 8 positions match TRBD2. V trimming: 2 bases; J trimming: 6 bases; junction bases outside the gene matches: 6. Germline-derived CDR1 and CDR2 are SGHVS and FQNEAQ. CDR3 length: 14 amino acids. Combining the CDR3 with reference TRBV7-8 and TRBJ2-7 gives the whole variable domain GAGVSQSPRYKVAKRGQDVALRCDPISGHVSLFWYQQALGQGPEFLTYFQNEAQLDKSGLPSDRFFAERPEGSVSTLKIQRTQQEDSAVYLCASSLQGLGLEQYFGPGTRLTVT.

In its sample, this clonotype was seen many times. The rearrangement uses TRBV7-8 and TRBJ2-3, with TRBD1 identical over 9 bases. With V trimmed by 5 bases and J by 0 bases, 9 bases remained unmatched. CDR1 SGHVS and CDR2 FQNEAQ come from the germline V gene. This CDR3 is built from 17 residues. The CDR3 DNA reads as TGTGCCAGCAGCATAGGACAGGGGCCTATTAGCACAGATACGCAGTATTTT. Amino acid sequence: CASSIGQGPISTDTQYF.